This TCR beta chain emerged from a study of Graves' ophthalmopathy and Graves' hyperthyroidism. Study details: The collection of peripheral blood took place at initial diagnosis, before any treatment.

The CDR3 has 15 residues. CDR1 and CDR2 from the germline V gene are SEHNR and FQNEAQ (reference sequence). Trimming pared 4 bases from V and 0 bases from J, leaving 10 bases between. This clonotype was observed many times. Its target is unknown. RNA transcripts yielded amplified TCR beta CDR3 regions. The library came from an HTBI-primed first-round RT-PCR and a second-round multiplex PCR. TCRdb re-analysed the multiplex PCR reads in MiXCR, keeping a single row per CDR3 protein. The sample has 650,000 to 900,000 distinct CDR3 sequences, about 44% seen once. Uncontrolled infections, other autoimmune diseases, pregnancy or lactation barred patients from enrollment. Orbital computed tomography, thyroid ultrasound, TRAb, serum thyroxine and clinical symptoms formed the basis of diagnosis. Overall study results and limits: Distinction of ophthalmopathy from stable hyperthyroidism by a 13-signature model reached 85% to 90% sensitivity and 70% to 83% specificity.

Sequencing was done on a sample of peripheral blood. This chain links TRBV7-9 with TRBJ1-3; D unresolved. This TCR was recovered from an adult man with Graves' ophthalmopathy. The CDR3 loop is CASSSSPNSGNTIYF. Here the CDR3 DNA reads TGTGCCAGCAGCTCCTCCCCGAACTCTGGAAACACCATATATTTT.